The rows below give T cell receptor beta chains drawn from one sample of a study of T-cell memory formation after mild COVID-19. TCRdb recomputed calls from the 5' RACE reads with MiXCR, one row per CDR3 protein. The sample gives some 600,000 distinct CDR3 sequences, 15% to 20% of which show up once; roughly 7.8% is in the top ten. The sequencing input was PBMCs or a T cell subset sorted from them (not recorded which). The receptors derive from an adult woman who had mild COVID-19 (a few samples of this study predate the infection). Cell type and time point are not known. Each CDR3 is given without its conserved first and last residue. Where a row states a size, it is once, few, many or the class of an expanded clone; other rows omit it.

V	size	J	CDR3
TRBV20-1	once	TRBJ2-7	SARVLAGRREEQY
TRBV6-1	NA	TRBJ1-5	ASLRDRGMGQPQH
TRBV12-3/TRBV12-4	NA	TRBJ2-1	ASSHRLAGDWDNEQF
TRBV20-1	NA	TRBJ2-3	SARASGGSTDTQY
TRBV6-1	once	TRBJ2-7	ASSEVRGEQY
TRBV7-2	few	TRBJ2-7	ASSSRERGGRYEQY
TRBV30	few	TRBJ1-2	AYGVAGGYGYT
TRBV24-1	few	TRBJ1-2	ARDIRLWGYGYT
TRBV7-3	few	TRBJ2-1	ASSLTAVGYNEQF
TRBV14	few	TRBJ1-2	ASSQEYYGYT
TRBV7-2	once	TRBJ1-3	ASASAGNTIY
TRBV4-3	NA	TRBJ2-1	ASSQDLLGTSGPSSYNEQF
TRBV24-1	NA	TRBJ2-1	ATSDWENEQF
TRBV7-3	many	TRBJ2-3	ASSFSGRRDDTQY
TRBV12-3/TRBV12-4	few	TRBJ2-1	ASSQGLASYNEQF
TRBV7-2	NA	TRBJ1-1	ASSRDRGLSTEAF
TRBV27	NA	TRBJ2-7	ASKTGGYEQY
TRBV4-1	NA	TRBJ1-1	ASSQGADNAF
TRBV6-5	NA	TRBJ1-2	ASSFSPDVNYGYT
TRBV4-3	few	TRBJ2-1	ASSPAGRAHNEQF
TRBV19	few	TRBJ2-7	ASSINPTEYYEQY
TRBV19	NA	TRBJ2-7	ASSILGLAGGSNYEQY
TRBV19	NA	TRBJ2-5	ASTLGFQETQY
TRBV7-2	few	TRBJ2-5	ASSLSHSYHRAETQY
TRBV11-2	few	TRBJ2-5	ASSLDISETQY
TRBV12-3/TRBV12-4	many	TRBJ1-1	ASRKTGNTEAF
TRBV5-1	NA	TRBJ1-2	ASSLAGQGYYGYT
TRBV5-6	NA	TRBJ2-5	ASSRRQGGETQY
TRBV3-1	NA	TRBJ1-2	ASSQDLDFGEIDRGQGYT
TRBV4-1	NA	TRBJ2-1	ASSQVPRLNYNEQF
TRBV28	NA	TRBJ1-5	ASSFRQAYSNQPQH
TRBV5-4	few	TRBJ1-2	ASSGRGTFI
TRBV29-1	few	TRBJ2-7	SVPGGTGLSYEQY
TRBV7-6	few	TRBJ1-4	ASSRSQGANEKLF
TRBV6-1	few	TRBJ1-4	ASMEGGAGEKLF
TRBV6-1	NA	TRBJ2-7	ASSEPASSSYEQY
TRBV7-9	NA	TRBJ2-5	ASSATSGKETQY